The present T cell receptor (beta chain) was sequenced within a study of T cell changes during pregnancy in multiple sclerosis (dated by TCRdb to about 2019). Describing the broader study: The study looked at changes in the T cell repertoire across pregnancy in women with multiple sclerosis.

With respect to this clone: The clone's antigen remains unknown. Base qualities were left out, and no much larger clone turns up one base away.

Receptor amplification or capture employed the immunoSEQ multiplex PCR assay. The immuneACCESS repertoire file appears here via TCRdb, limited to in-frame rearrangements. These files lack a portion of the clones; in checked studies, under half of the deficit traces to unresolved V genes, and the cause of the others is not known. The sample table contains under 100,000 clones; only one count was recorded for nearly 95% of them. Roughly 1.2% of the sample lies in the top ten. V lost 0 bases and J lost 7 bases; the stretch between them is 12 bases long. Including the terminal cysteine and phenylalanine, the CDR3 comprises 13 residues. The DNA shown is the 39-base CDR3, in frame from base 1. CDR1 and CDR2 are read off the germline V gene (reference sequence) as GTSNPN and SVGIG.

The source is a female donor with multiple sclerosis, enrolled in a pregnancy study. The chain is encoded by TRBV30 joined to TRBJ1-2; no D gene is confidently identified. Sequences were derived from peripheral blood, sampled in the second trimester of pregnancy. The CDR3 protein: CAWSVLTGSGYTF. The DNA sequence is as follows: TGTGCCTGGAGTGTACTAACGGGATCTGGCTACACCTTC.